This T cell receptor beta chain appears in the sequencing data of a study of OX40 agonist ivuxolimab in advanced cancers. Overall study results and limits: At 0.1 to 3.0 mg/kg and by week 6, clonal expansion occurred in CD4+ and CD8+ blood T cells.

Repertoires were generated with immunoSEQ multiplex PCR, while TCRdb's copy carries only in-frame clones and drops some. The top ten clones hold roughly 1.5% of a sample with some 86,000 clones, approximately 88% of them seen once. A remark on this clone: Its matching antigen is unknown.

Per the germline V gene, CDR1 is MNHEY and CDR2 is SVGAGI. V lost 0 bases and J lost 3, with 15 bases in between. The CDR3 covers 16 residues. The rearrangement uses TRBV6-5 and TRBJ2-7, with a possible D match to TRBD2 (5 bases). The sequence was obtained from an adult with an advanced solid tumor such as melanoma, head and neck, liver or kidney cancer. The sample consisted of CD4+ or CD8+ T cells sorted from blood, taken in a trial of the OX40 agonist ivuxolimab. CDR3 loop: CASSYSGVQLVYEQYF. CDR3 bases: TGTGCCAGCAGTTACTCGGGAGTGCAGCTCGTCTACGAGCAGTACTTC.